The clone carrying this T cell receptor (beta chain) has a count of ten or more. The J segment lost 8 bases and the V segment lost 6 bases, leaving 9 bases of the junction unmatched. CDR1 and CDR2 from the germline V gene are MDHEN and SYDVKM. The CDR3 extends over 13 amino acids. TCRdb ran MiXCR on the PCR reads and lists one entry per CDR3 protein. The repertoire consists of fewer than 90,000 distinct CDR3 sequences, with 45% to 50% occurring once and the leading ten covering 11%. The sample comes from a study of CDR3 diversity in severe acne. The sequenced sample consisted of blood. The rearrangement links TRBV28 to TRBJ1-2; TRBD1 agrees at 7 bases. The clonotype was recovered from a male donor with severe acne vulgaris. The CDR3 sequence is CASRFTGTVGYTF. The CDR3 bases are TGTGCCAGCAGATTTACCGGGACAGTCGGCTACACCTTC.